Sequencing of this T cell receptor beta chain was carried out in a study of CD8 T cells in ankylosing spondylitis. The study, taken as a whole, reports: Disease-associated clones were CD8+ and fairly uncommon in peripheral blood. In ankylosing spondylitis blood, a motif of roughly eight highly homologous TCR beta variants appeared characteristic. A number of the motif variants had already been described in reactive arthritis synovial fluid and blood.

MiXCR, run by TCRdb on the 5' RACE reads, gives a single entry per CDR3 protein. Among roughly 440,000 distinct CDR3 sequences listed, more than 15% were seen once. Note on this clonotype: Its antigen is unidentified.

Germline CDR1 reads ENHRY; CDR2 reads SYGVKD. This CDR3 has 13 residues. Trimming cost V 4 bases and J 5 bases; bases outside gene matches: 5. The sequence came from a male donor with ankylosing spondylitis. Sequenced input: blood, either unsorted or a sorted T cell fraction (not recorded which). The rearrangement uses TRBV10-3 and TRBJ2-7; 7 bases are shared with TRBD2. CDR3 coding DNA: TGTGCCATCAGTGGGGGAGGGTTCGACGAGCAGTACTTC. This translates into CAISGGGFDEQYF.